This paragraph covers one T cell receptor beta chain sequence. Its specificity is not known. The conserved phenylalanine or tryptophan normally closing the CDR3 is absent here, so this likely arose from a read error. These data originate in a study of human T cells and chemical hapten exposure. General study results and limits: TCRs exceeding 1 in 1000 frequency stayed unchanged with DPC sensitization.

Between the trimmed V and J ends, which lost 3 bases and 3 bases, there was a span of 9 bases. The CDR3 extends over 14 amino acids. Germline loops: CDR1 SGHVS, CDR2 FQNEAQ. One entry per CDR3 protein, called by TCRdb with MiXCR from the RACE reads. The sample lists around 99,000 distinct CDR3 sequences, roughly an eighth occurring once. As for time point: patch test 1, 2 weeks after DPC sensitization. Treatment: therapeutic diphenylcyclopropenone sensitization with weekly scalp DPC. The sequencing here drew on whole blood, taken in connection with sensitization to the hapten diphenylcyclopropenone (DPC). This clonotype was obtained from a woman between 40 and 50 years old with alopecia areata. Some clones in this sample may be carry-over from other donors' samples. The chain joins TRBV7-8 to TRBJ2-1; TRBD2 might be the D (6 bases). The CDR3 DNA reads as TGTGCCAGCAGCTTCGCCGGGAGCTACAATGAGCAGTTCTTA. This codes for CASSFAGSYNEQFL.